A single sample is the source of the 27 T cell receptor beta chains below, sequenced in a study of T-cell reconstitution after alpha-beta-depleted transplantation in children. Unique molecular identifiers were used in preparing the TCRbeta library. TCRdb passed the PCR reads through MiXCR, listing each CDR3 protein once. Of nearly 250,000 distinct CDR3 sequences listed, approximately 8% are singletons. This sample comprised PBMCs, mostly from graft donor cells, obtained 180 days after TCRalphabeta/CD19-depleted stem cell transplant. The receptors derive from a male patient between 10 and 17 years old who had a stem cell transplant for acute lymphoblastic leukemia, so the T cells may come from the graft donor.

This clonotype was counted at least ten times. CDR3 sequence reads: CASSFRQGYEKLFF. DNA of the CDR3: TGTGCCAGCAGCTTCCGGCAGGGATACGAAAAACTGTTTTTT. The rearrangement joins TRBV7-9 to TRBJ1-4, with a possible D match to TRBD1 (5 bases). The CDR3 totals 14 residues. Germline V lookup: CDR1 SEHNR, CDR2 FQNEAQ (reference sequence). The V end was cut by 3 bases, the J end by 8 bases, with 13 bases between.

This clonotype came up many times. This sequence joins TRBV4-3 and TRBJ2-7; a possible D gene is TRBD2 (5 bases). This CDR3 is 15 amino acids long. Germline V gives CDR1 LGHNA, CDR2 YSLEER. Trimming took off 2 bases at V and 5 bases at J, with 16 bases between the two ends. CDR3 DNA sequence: TGCGCCAGCAGCCAAAGATGGGGTTTCGGGAACGAGCAGTACTTC. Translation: CASSQRWGFGNEQYF.

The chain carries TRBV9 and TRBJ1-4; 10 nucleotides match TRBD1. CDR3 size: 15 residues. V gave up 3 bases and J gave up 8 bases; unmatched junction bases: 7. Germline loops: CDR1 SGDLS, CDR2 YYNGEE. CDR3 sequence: CASSASGTGVEKLFF. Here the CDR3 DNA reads TGTGCCAGCAGCGCATCCGGGACAGGGGTGGAAAAACTGTTTTTT.

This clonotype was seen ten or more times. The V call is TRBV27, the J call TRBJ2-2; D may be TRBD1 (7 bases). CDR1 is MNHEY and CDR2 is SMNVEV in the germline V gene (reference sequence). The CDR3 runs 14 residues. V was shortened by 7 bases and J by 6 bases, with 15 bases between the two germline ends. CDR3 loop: CASIPGGLAGELFF. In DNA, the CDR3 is TGTGCCAGCATCCCAGGGGGGCTTGCCGGGGAGCTGTTTTTT.

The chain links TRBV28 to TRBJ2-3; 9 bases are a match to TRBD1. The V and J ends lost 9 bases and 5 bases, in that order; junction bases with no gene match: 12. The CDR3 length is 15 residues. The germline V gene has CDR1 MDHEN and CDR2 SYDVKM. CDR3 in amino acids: CASLPTGTGLDTQYF. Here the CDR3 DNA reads TGTGCCAGTCTCCCCACGGGGACAGGGCTAGATACGCAGTATTTT.

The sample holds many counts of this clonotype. This CDR3 reads CASSQDRGWAGELFF. The CDR3 nucleotides read TGTGCCAGCAGCCAGGACAGGGGATGGGCCGGGGAGCTGTTTTTT. The chain links TRBV12-3 or TRBV12-4 to TRBJ2-2, with 9 positions matching TRBD1. This CDR3 has 15 amino acids. Trimming at V came to 6 bases and at J to 6 bases, leaving 8 bases not matched to a gene.

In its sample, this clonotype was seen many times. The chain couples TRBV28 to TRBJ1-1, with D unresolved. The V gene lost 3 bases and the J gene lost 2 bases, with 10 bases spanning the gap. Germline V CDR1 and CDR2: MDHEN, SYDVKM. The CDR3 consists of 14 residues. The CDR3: CASSFQDRNTEAFF. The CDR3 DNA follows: TGTGCCAGCAGTTTCCAGGACCGAAACACTGAAGCTTTCTTT.

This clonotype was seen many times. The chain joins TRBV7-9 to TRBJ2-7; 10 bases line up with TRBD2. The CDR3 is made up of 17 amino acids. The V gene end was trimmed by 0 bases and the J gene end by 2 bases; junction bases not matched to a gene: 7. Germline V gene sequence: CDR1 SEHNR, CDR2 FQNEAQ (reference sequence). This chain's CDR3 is CASSLAVGLARTYEQYF. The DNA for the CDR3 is TGTGCCAGCAGCTTAGCGGTGGGACTAGCGAGAACCTACGAGCAGTACTTC.

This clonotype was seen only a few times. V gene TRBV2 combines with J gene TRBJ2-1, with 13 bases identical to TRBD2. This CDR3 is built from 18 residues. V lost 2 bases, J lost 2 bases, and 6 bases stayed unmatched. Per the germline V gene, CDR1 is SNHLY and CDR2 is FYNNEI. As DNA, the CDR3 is TGTGCCAGCAGTGAAAGTTCCGGGACTAGCGGGACCTACAATGAGCAGTTCTTC. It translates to CASSESSGTSGTYNEQFF.

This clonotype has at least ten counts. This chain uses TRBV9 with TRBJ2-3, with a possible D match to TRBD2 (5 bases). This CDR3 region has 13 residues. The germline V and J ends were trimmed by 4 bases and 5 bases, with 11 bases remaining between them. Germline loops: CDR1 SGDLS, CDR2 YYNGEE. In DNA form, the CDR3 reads TGTGCCAGCAGCCCAAGTGGAGGAGATACGCAGTATTTT. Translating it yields CASSPSGGDTQYF.

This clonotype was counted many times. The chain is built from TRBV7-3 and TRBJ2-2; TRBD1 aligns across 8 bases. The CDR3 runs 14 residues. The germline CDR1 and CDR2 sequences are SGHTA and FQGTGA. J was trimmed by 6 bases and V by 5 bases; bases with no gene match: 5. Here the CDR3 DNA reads TGTGCCAGCAGCCCGGACAGGGCTTCCGGGGAGCTGTTTTTT. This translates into CASSPDRASGELFF.

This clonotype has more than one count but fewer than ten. The CDR3: CASSPNRVQETQYF. The CDR3 DNA is TGTGCCAGCTCACCAAACAGGGTCCAAGAGACCCAGTACTTC. The chain uses TRBV18 and TRBJ2-5; weak D call: TRBD1 (6 bases). Germline V CDR1 and CDR2: KGHSH, LQKENI. This CDR3 spans 14 amino acids. V gave up 2 bases and J gave up 1 base, with 8 bases separating them.

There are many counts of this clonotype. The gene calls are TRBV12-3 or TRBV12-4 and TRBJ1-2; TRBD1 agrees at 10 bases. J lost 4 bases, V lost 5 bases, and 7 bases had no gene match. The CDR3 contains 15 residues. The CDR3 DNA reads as TGTGCCAGCAGTCGAGACAGGGGGCAGATCTATGGCTACACCTTC. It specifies CASSRDRGQIYGYTF.

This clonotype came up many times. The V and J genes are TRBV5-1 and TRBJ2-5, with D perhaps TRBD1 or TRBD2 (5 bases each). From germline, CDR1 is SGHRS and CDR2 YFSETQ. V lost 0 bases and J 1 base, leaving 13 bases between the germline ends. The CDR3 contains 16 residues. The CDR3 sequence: CASSLASGALQETQYF. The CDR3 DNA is TGCGCCAGCAGCTTGGCCTCCGGGGCCCTCCAAGAGACCCAGTACTTC.

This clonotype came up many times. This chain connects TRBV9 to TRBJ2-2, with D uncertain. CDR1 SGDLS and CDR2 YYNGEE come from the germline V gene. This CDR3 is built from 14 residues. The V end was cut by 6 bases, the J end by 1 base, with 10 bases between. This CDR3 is CASTLRGNTGELFF. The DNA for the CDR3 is TGTGCCAGCACTCTAAGAGGGAACACCGGGGAGCTGTTTTTT.

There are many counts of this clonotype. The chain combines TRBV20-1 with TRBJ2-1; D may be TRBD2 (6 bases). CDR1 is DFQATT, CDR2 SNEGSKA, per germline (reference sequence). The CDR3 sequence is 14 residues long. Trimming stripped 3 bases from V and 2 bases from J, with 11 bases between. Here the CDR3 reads CSASGGAPYNEQFF. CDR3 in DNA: TGCAGTGCTAGTGGCGGGGCGCCCTACAATGAGCAGTTCTTC.

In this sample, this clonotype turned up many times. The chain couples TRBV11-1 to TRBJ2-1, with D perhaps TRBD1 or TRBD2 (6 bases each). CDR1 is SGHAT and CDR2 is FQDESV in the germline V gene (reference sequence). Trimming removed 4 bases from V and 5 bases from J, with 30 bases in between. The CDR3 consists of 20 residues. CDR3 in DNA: TGTGCCAGCAGCTCCTCCCCGAGGGGGGCGTACTTTGTAGGGAACAATGAGCAGTTCTTC. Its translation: CASSSSPRGAYFVGNNEQFF. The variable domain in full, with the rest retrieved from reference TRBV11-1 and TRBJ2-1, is EAEVAQSPRYKITEKSQAVAFWCDPISGHATLYWYRQILGQGPELLVQFQDESVVDDSQLPKDRFSAERLKGVDSTLKIQPAELGDSAMYLCASSSSPRGAYFVGNNEQFFGPGTRLTVL.

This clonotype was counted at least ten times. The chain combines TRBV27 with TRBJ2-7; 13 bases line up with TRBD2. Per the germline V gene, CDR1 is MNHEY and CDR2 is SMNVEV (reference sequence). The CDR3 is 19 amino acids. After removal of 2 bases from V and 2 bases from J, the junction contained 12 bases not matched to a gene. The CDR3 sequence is CASSLGWGLAGNGAYEQYF. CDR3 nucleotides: TGTGCCAGCAGTTTAGGCTGGGGACTAGCGGGAAACGGGGCCTACGAGCAGTACTTC.

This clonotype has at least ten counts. The CDR3 reads CASSPVDRFYNEQFF. CDR3 DNA: TGTGCCAGCTCACCGGTGGACAGGTTCTACAATGAGCAGTTCTTC. V is TRBV18 and J is TRBJ2-1; 7 nucleotides line up with TRBD1. The CDR3 totals 15 residues. CDR1 is KGHSH, CDR2 LQKENI, per germline. Trimming at V came to 3 bases and at J to 3 bases, leaving 5 bases not matched to a gene.

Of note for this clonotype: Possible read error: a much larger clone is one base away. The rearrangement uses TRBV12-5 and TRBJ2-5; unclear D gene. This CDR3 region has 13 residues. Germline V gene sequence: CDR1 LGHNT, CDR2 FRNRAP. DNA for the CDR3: TGTGATAGTGGCCCCACAGCGAAGAAGACCCAGTACTTC. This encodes CDSGPTAKKTQYF.

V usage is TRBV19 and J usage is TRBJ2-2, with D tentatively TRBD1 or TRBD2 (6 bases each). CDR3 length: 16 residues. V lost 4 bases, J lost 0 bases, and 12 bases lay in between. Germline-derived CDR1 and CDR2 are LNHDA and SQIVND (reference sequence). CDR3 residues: CASSSGTHTNTGELFF. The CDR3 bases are TGTGCCAGTAGTAGCGGGACACACACGAACACCGGGGAGCTGTTTTTT.

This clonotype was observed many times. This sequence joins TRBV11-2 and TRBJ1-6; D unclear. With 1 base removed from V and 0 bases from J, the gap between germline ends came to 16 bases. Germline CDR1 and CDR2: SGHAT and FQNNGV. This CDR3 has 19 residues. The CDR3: CASSLGRVSSSSYNSPLHF. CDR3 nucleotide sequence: TGTGCCAGCAGCTTAGGGAGGGTCAGTTCGAGCTCCTATAATTCACCCCTCCACTTT.

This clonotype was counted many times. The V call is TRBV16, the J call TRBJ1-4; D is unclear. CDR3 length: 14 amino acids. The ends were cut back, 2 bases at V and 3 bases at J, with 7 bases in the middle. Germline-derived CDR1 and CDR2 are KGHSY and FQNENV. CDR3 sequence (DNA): TGTGCCAGCAGCCAAAGAGGACCTAATGAAAAACTGTTTTTT. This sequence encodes CASSQRGPNEKLFF. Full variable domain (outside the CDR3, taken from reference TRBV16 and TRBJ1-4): GEEVAQTPKHLVRGEGQKAKLYCAPIKGHSYVFWYQQVLKNEFKFLISFQNENVFDETGMPKERFSAKCLPNSPCSLEIQATKLEDSAVYFCASSQRGPNEKLFFGSGTQLSVL.

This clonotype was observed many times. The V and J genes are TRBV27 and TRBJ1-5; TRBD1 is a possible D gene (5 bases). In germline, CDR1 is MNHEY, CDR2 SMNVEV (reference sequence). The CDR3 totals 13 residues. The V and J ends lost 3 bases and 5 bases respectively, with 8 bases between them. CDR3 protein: CASSLGVYQPQHF. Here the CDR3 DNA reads TGTGCCAGCAGTTTGGGGGTCTATCAGCCCCAGCATTTT.

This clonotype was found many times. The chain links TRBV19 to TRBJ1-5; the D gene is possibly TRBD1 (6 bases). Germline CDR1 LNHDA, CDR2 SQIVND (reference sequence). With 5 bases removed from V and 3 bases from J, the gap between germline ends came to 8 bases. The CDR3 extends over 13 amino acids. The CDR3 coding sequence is TGTGCCAGTAGTCAGGGGTTCAATCAGCCCCAGCATTTT. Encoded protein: CASSQGFNQPQHF.

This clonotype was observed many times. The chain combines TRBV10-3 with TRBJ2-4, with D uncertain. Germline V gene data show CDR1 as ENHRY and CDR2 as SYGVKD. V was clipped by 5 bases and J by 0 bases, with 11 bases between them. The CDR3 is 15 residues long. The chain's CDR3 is CAISTDGLAKNIQYF. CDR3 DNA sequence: TGTGCCATCAGTACCGATGGGCTAGCCAAAAACATTCAGTACTTC.

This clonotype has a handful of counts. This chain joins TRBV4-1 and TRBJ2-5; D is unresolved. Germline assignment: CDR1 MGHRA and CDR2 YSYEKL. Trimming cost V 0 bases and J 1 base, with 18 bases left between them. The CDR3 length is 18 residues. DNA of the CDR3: TGCGCCAGCAGCCAAGATAACCTGGGCGAAGGGCCCCAAGAGACCCAGTACTTC. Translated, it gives CASSQDNLGEGPQETQYF.